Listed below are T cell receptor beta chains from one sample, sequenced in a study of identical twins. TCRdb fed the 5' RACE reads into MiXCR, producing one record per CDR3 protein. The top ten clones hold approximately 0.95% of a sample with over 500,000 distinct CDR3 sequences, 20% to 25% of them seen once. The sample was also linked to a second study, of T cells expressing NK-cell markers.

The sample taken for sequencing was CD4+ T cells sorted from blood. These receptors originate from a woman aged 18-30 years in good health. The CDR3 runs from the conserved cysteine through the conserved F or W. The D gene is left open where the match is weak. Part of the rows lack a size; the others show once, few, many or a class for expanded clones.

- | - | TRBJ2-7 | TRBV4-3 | TGCGCCAGCAGCCCCCCCCGATTCAAAGCCTACGAGCAGTACTTC | CASSPPRFKAYEQYF
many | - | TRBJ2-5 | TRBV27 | TGTGCCAGCAGTAGTCTAGCGCAAGAGACCCAGTACTTC | CASSSLAQETQYF
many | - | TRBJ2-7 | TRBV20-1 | TGCAGTGCTAGGGCAGGGGTGGGCTCCTACGAGCAGTACTTC | CSARAGVGSYEQYF
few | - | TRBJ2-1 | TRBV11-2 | TGTGCCAGCAGCGCCGGGACTCCAAGGCCAATAAATGAGCAGTTCTTC | CASSAGTPRPINEQFF
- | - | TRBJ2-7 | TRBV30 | TGTGCCTGGAGTGTACGACTAGGGGGCGAGCAGTACTTC | CAWSVRLGGEQYF
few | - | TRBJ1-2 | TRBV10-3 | TGTGCCATCAGTGAGTCAAACAGGAACTATGGCTACACCTTC | CAISESNRNYGYTF
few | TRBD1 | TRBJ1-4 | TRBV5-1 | TGCGCCAGCAGCTCACAGGGGAGGAGTGAAAAACTGTTTTTT | CASSSQGRSEKLFF
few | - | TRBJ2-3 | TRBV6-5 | TGTGCCAGCAGTTATTCGTCTAGGGGCACAGATACGCAGTATTTT | CASSYSSRGTDTQYF
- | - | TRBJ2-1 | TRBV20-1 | TGCAGTGCTAGAGAGGGGGTTAGGGAGCAGTTCTTC | CSAREGVREQFF
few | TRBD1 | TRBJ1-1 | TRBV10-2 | TGCGCCAGCAGAATTGGGACAGAGAGCACTGAAGCTTTCTTT | CASRIGTESTEAFF
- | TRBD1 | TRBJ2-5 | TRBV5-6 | TGTGCCAGCAGCATAGCCGGGACAGGGAGAACCCAGTACTTC | CASSIAGTGRTQYF
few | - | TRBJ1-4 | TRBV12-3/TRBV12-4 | TGTGCCTCCCTAAGGGGTGCGGCTAATGAAAAACTGTTTTTT | CASLRGAANEKLFF
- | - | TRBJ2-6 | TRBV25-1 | TGTGCCAGCGTAGACTCTGGGGCCAACGTCCTGACTTTC | CASVDSGANVLTF
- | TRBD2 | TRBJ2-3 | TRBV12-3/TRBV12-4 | TGTGCCAGCAGTCCCCTTCAGGCGGGAGGCCCAGATACGCAGTATTTT | CASSPLQAGGPDTQYF
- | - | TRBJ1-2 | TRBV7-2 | TGTGCCAGCAGCCCGAGAAGGACAGTCTATGGCTACACCTTC | CASSPRRTVYGYTF
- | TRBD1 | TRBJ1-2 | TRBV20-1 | TGCAGTGCTAAGGGGGCCGATGGCTACACCTTC | CSAKGADGYTF
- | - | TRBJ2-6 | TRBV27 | TGTGCCAGCAGTAGGACCGAACATACCTCTGGGGCCAACGTCCTGACTTTC | CASSRTEHTSGANVLTF
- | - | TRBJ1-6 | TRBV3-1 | TGTGCCAGCAGCCAAGGCGGGAATTCACCCCTCCACTTT | CASSQGGNSPLHF
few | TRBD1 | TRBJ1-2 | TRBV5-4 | TGTGCCAGCAGCCCCGACAGGGACAAAGGCTACACCTTC | CASSPDRDKGYTF
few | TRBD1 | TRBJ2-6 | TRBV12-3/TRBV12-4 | TGTGCCAGCAGCCACCGGGACAGGGGCCTCTACTCTGGGGCCAACGTCCTGACTTTC | CASSHRDRGLYSGANVLTF
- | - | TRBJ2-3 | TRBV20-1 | TGCAGTGCTAGTGTTACCGGGACTAGCACAGATACGCAGTATTTT | CSASVTGTSTDTQYF
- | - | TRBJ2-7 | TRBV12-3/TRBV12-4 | TGTGCCAGCAGTTTAGGAACGGGAGAGCAGTACTTC | CASSLGTGEQYF
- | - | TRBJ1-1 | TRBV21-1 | TGTGCCAGCGGAGACAGGGGGAACACTGAAGCTTTCTTT | CASGDRGNTEAFF
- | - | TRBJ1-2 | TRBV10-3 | TGTGCCATCAGTGCGCAACTCGCGAACTATGGCTACACCTTC | CAISAQLANYGYTF
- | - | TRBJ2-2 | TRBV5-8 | TGTGCCAGCATCCCGCGGAACTTCCTGAACACCGGGGAGCTGTTTTTT | CASIPRNFLNTGELFF
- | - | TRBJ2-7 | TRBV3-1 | TGTGCCAGCAGCCAAGGACAGCCTTACGAGCAGTACTTC | CASSQGQPYEQYF
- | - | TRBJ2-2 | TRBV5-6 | TGTGCCAGCAGCTCCCTCGGGCTCCATGCGAACACCGGGGAGCTGTTTTTT | CASSSLGLHANTGELFF
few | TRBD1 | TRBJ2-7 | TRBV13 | TGTGCCAGCAGCAGACAGGGGGCGCAACCCTACGAGCAGTACTTC | CASSRQGAQPYEQYF
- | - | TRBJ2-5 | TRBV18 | TGTGCCAGCTCAGACCTCCCGGAGACCCAGTACTTC | CASSDLPETQYF
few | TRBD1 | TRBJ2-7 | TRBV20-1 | TGCAGTGCTAGAGGAGGGACAGCTATCTACGAGCAGTACTTC | CSARGGTAIYEQYF
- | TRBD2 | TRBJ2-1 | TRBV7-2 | TGTGCCAGCAGCAGGTCTAGCGGGACATATTTCTATGAGCAGTTCTTC | CASSRSSGTYFYEQFF
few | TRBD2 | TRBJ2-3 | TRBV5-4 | TGTGCCAGCAGCTCGGGAGGGTCAGCGACAGATACGCAGTATTTT | CASSSGGSATDTQYF
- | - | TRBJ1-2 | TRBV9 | TGTGCCAGCAGCGTAGCCCCCTTAGGGGGGATACATGGCTACACCTTC | CASSVAPLGGIHGYTF
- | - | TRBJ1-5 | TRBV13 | TGTGCCAGCAGCGTCCGGGGCTCCGGGGGTCAGCCCCAGCATTTT | CASSVRGSGGQPQHF
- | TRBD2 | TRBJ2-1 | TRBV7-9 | TGTGCCAGCAGCTCCTGGACTAGCGGGAGTAATGAGCAGTTCTTC | CASSSWTSGSNEQFF
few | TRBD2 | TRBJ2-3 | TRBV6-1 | TGTGCCAGCAGGACTAGCGGGGGGAGCACAGATACGCAGTATTTT | CASRTSGGSTDTQYF
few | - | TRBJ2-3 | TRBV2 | TGTGCCAGCGATAAAAGCACAGATACGCAGTATTTT | CASDKSTDTQYF